The 8 T cell receptor beta chains reported below all come from one sample, sequenced in a study of OX40 agonist ivuxolimab in advanced cancers. The method was immunoSEQ multiplex PCR; TCRdb's version includes in-frame clones alone and lacks a portion of them. The data hold 13,000 or so clones, with around two thirds observed a single time. The specimen was CD4+ or CD8+ T cells sorted from blood, collected in a trial of the OX40 agonist ivuxolimab. The receptors were gathered from an adult with an advanced solid tumor such as melanoma, head and neck, liver or kidney cancer.

Here the CDR3 DNA reads TGCGCCAGCAGCCCCTCCGGAGCGAGCCCTGAGGAGACCCAGTACTTC. Translating it yields CASSPSGASPEETQYF. The rearrangement joins TRBV4-3 to TRBJ2-5, with D hard to call. There are 16 residues in the CDR3. The germline V gene has CDR1 LGHNA and CDR2 YSLEER. The V and J ends lost 4 bases and 5 bases respectively, with 20 bases between them.

This chain uses TRBV27 with TRBJ2-7; TRBD2 aligns across 12 bases. V dropped 5 bases and J dropped 4; count of bases not matched to a gene: 12. From germline, CDR1 is MNHEY and CDR2 SMNVEV (reference sequence). The CDR3 is 17 amino acids. The CDR3: CASSPLAGGLAAYEQYF. CDR3 nucleotide sequence: TGTGCCAGCAGTCCACTAGCGGGAGGCCTCGCCGCATACGAGCAGTACTTC.

V is TRBV5-6 and J is TRBJ1-2, with 9 positions matching TRBD1. Germline loops: CDR1 SGHDT, CDR2 YYEEEE. The CDR3 extends over 14 amino acids. Unmatched junction bases numbered 2, after V lost 3 bases and J lost 2 bases. The CDR3 spells CASSYGTGNYGYTF. In nucleotides, the CDR3 is TGTGCCAGCAGCTATGGGACAGGGAACTATGGCTACACCTTC.

The chain recombines TRBV6-6 with TRBJ2-7, with TRBD1 identical over 7 bases. The CDR3 length is 14 residues. Trimming cost V 2 bases and J 3 bases; bases outside gene matches: 4. CDR1 MNHNY and CDR2 SVGAGI come from the germline V gene (reference sequence). The DNA of the CDR3 is TGTGCCAGCAGTTACGGGCAGGGGGACTACGAGCAGTACTTC. It codes for CASSYGQGDYEQYF.

This clone was observed a few times. This rearrangement joins TRBV28 to TRBJ2-2; tentative D call: TRBD2 (5 bases). CDR1 is MDHEN and CDR2 is SYDVKM in the germline V gene. The CDR3 is 13 amino acids. V dropped 6 bases and J dropped 3 bases, with 8 bases sitting between them. The CDR3 loop is CASRLDYTGELFF. The CDR3 region has the DNA TGTGCCAGCAGGCTGGACTACACCGGGGAGCTGTTTTTT.

This clone showed up just a few times. This chain links TRBV19 with TRBJ1-2; TRBD1 matches at 8 bases. This CDR3 spans 13 amino acids. The V gene end was trimmed by 5 bases and the J gene end by 7 bases; junction bases not matched to a gene: 6. From germline, CDR1 is LNHDA and CDR2 SQIVND (reference sequence). The CDR3 protein is CASSETGEAGYTF. CDR3 bases: TGTGCCAGTAGTGAGACAGGGGAGGCTGGCTACACCTTC.

The rearrangement links TRBV7-6 to TRBJ1-1, with D maybe TRBD1 (6 bases). The CDR3 runs 15 residues. Germline V gene lookup returns CDR1 SGHVS and CDR2 FNYEAQ. Trimming cost V 5 bases and J 0 bases, with 13 bases left between them. The CDR3 is CASSDPGGMNTEAFF. The DNA for the CDR3 is TGTGCCAGCAGCGACCCGGGGGGCATGAACACTGAAGCTTTCTTT.

Note on this clone: Distinct nucleotide sequences in the sample also encode this CDR3. The chain couples TRBV9 to TRBJ2-7, with D maybe TRBD1 (6 bases). V lost 4 bases, J lost 2 bases, and 13 bases lay in between. CDR1 and CDR2 (germline): SGDLS, YYNGEE. The CDR3 totals 14 residues. The CDR3 DNA reads as TGTGCCAGCAGCCCCAGGGACAAAACCTACGAGCAGTACTTC. It is translated as CASSPRDKTYEQYF. The full variable domain, with the rest looked up from reference TRBV9 and TRBJ2-7, is DSGVTQTPKHLITATGQRVTLRCSPRSGDLSVYWYQQSLDQGLQFLIQYYNGEERAKGNILERFSAQQFPDLHSELNLSSLELGDSALYFCASSPRDKTYEQYFGPGTRLTVT.